The next 13 T cell receptor beta chains were all read from a single sample in a study of blood T cell repertoires in COVID-19. Using immunoSEQ multiplex PCR, the repertoire was profiled, and TCRdb retains in-frame clones only, with some absent. The data hold nearly 25,000 clones, with about 90% observed a single time. The sample taken for sequencing was peripheral blood. These receptors were obtained from a man aged 65-85 years with active COVID-19.

The chain is built from TRBV7-5 and TRBJ1-2; the table's TRBD1 call for D was not verified on the DNA. TRBV7-5 is flagged as a pseudogene. CDR3 length equals 16 residues. This CDR3 is CVRSLATGQGPYGYTF. The CDR3 DNA follows: TGTGTCAGAAGCTTAGCGACAGGACAGGGTCCCTATGGCTACACCTTC.

The rearrangement uses TRBV6-2 or TRBV6-3 and TRBJ2-2; 8 bases fit TRBD1. Germline CDR1 MNHEY, CDR2 SVGEGT. V lost 2 bases and J lost 4; bases outside the gene matches: 9. This CDR3 spans 17 amino acids. CDR3 amino acids: CASSYPQGARGTGELFF. CDR3 DNA: TGTGCCAGCAGTTACCCGCAGGGGGCGCGGGGCACCGGGGAGCTGTTTTTT.

The rearrangement joins TRBV2 to TRBJ2-7, with no clear D. Trimming took off 4 bases at V and 4 bases at J, with 11 bases between the two ends. Germline V gene sequence: CDR1 SNHLY, CDR2 FYNNEI. This CDR3 has 13 residues. Here the CDR3 reads CASSGGVLYEQYF. For the CDR3, the DNA is TGTGCCAGCAGTGGAGGTGTTTTGTACGAGCAGTACTTC.

The V call is TRBV6-2 or TRBV6-3, the J call TRBJ1-2; possibly TRBD1 for D (5 bases). The CDR3 runs 14 residues. Trimming cost V 2 bases and J 4 bases, with 11 bases left between them. Germline V gene lookup returns CDR1 MNHEY and CDR2 SVGEGT. CDR3 coding DNA: TGTGCCAGCAGTTACAGCGTAGGGGCCTATGGCTACACCTTC. Its protein is CASSYSVGAYGYTF.

This chain uses TRBV3-1 (or the pseudogene TRBV3-2) with TRBJ1-1, with unresolved D. Trimming took 0 bases from V and 8 from J, leaving 19 bases between them. Germline assignment: CDR1 LGHDT and CDR2 YNNKEL (reference sequence). The CDR3 is 16 residues long. This chain's CDR3 is CASSQDTPFDPREAFF. The DNA for the CDR3 is TGTGCCAGCAGCCAAGATACGCCCTTTGATCCTCGGGAAGCTTTCTTT.

With respect to this clone: This sample also contains other DNA sequences that code for the same CDR3. The V call is TRBV6-5, the J call TRBJ1-1, with 11 bases lining up with TRBD1. Looked up from germline, CDR1 is MNHEY and CDR2 is SVGAGI. This CDR3 has 14 amino acids. V trimming: 2 bases; J trimming: 6 bases; junction bases outside the gene matches: 2. CDR3 DNA sequence: TGTGCCAGCAGTTACACGGGACAGGGGGCTGAAGCTTTCTTT. Its protein product is CASSYTGQGAEAFF.

This sequence joins TRBV19 and TRBJ1-6, with 7 positions matching TRBD1. From germline, CDR1 is LNHDA and CDR2 SQIVND (reference sequence). This CDR3 is built from 14 residues. V shed 7 bases and J 9 bases; nucleotides not matched to a gene: 9. For the CDR3, the DNA is TGTGCCAGTAATCGGAGGCAGGGGGTTTCACCCCTCCACTTT. Its protein product is CASNRRQGVSPLHF.

This rearrangement joins TRBV7-6 to TRBJ1-5, with D possibly TRBD1 on 6 matching bases. Germline V CDR1 and CDR2: SGHVS, FNYEAQ. This CDR3 region has 18 residues. Trimming stripped 4 bases from V and 7 bases from J, with 26 bases between. DNA for the CDR3: TGTGCCAGCAGCTCCATGGATCGTGGTTCAGGGGTGGGACAGCCCCAGCATTTT. Protein product: CASSSMDRGSGVGQPQHF.

This clone was seen once. In nucleotides, the CDR3 is TGTGCCAGCAGCGTAGGTAGGGGGGGGAATTCACCCCTCCACTTT. Protein sequence: CASSVGRGGNSPLHF. J is TRBJ1-6 and V is TRBV9; maybe TRBD1 (6 bases). V was pared by 0 bases and J by 7 bases, with 11 bases between. Germline V lookup: CDR1 SGDLS, CDR2 YYNGEE. This CDR3 contains 15 residues.

The chain joins TRBV7-9 to TRBJ1-2, with unresolved D. V lost 1 base and J 4 bases, leaving 10 bases between the germline ends. This CDR3 is built from 14 residues. Germline V gene lookup returns CDR1 SEHNR and CDR2 FQNEAQ (reference sequence). The CDR3 coding sequence is TGTGCCAGCAGCTTAGGCTCAGAAACCTATGGCTACACCTTC. It specifies CASSLGSETYGYTF.

The chain uses TRBV2 and TRBJ2-7; 11 bases match TRBD2. After removal of 8 bases from V and 4 bases from J, the junction contained 7 bases not matched to a gene. Germline V gives CDR1 SNHLY, CDR2 FYNNEI. The CDR3 loop spans 14 amino acids. In DNA form, the CDR3 reads TGTGCCAGCGGACCGGGACTAGCGGAGTACGAGCAGTACTTC. As protein: CASGPGLAEYEQYF.

This chain uses TRBV3-1 (or the pseudogene TRBV3-2) with TRBJ2-3; TRBD2 matches at 7 bases. Trimming at V came to 1 base and at J to 5 bases, leaving 3 bases not matched to a gene. The CDR3 length is 14 residues. CDR1 LGHDT and CDR2 YNNKEL come from the germline V gene (reference sequence). CDR3 nucleotide sequence: TGTGCCAGCAGCCAAGCGCCTAGCGGAGATACGCAGTATTTT. Protein sequence: CASSQAPSGDTQYF.

The genes are TRBV6-5 and TRBJ2-1; D might be TRBD2 (5 bases). Per germline, CDR1 MNHEY and CDR2 SVGAGI. V dropped 6 bases and J dropped 0 bases, with 6 bases sitting between them. The CDR3 is 13 residues long. CDR3 protein: CASRGSSYNEQFF. The DNA for the CDR3 is TGTGCCAGCAGAGGGAGCTCCTACAATGAGCAGTTCTTC.